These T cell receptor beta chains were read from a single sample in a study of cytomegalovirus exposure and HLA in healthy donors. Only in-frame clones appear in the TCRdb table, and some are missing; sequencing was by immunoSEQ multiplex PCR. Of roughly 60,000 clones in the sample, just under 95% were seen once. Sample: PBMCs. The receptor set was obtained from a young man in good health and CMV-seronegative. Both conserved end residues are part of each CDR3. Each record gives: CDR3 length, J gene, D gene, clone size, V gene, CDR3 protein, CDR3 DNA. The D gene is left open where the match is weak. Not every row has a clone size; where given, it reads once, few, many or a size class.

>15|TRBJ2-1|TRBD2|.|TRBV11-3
CASSSGTSSYNEQFF
TGTGCCAGCAGCTCCGGGACTAGCTCCTACAATGAGCAGTTCTTC
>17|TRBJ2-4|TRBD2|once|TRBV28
CASSSPPGLALENIQYF
TGTGCCAGCAGTTCCCCCCCAGGACTAGCTCTAGAAAACATTCAGTACTTC
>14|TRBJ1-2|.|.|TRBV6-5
CASSHRENYYGYTF
TGTGCCAGCAGCCACCGGGAAAATTATTATGGCTACACCTTC
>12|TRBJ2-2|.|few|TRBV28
CASTRDTGELFF
TGTGCCAGCACTCGAGACACCGGGGAGCTGTTTTTT
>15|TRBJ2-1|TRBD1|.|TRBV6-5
CASSYGQGVYNEQFF
TGTGCCAGCAGTTACGGGCAGGGGGTATACAATGAGCAGTTCTTC
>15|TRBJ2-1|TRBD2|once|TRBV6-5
CASSDLAGVENEQFF
TGTGCCAGCAGCGATCTAGCGGGAGTAGAGAATGAGCAGTTCTTC
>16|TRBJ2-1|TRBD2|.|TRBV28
CASGGPAGPSYNEQFF
TGTGCCAGCGGAGGGCCAGCGGGACCCTCCTACAATGAGCAGTTCTTC
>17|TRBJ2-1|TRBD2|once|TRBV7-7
CASSSSLAGSLRNEQFF
TGTGCCAGCAGCTCATCTTTAGCGGGATCGTTGCGGAATGAGCAGTTCTTC
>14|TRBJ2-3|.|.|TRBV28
CASSPRTVTDTQYF
TGTGCCAGCAGTCCCAGGACTGTTACAGATACGCAGTATTTT
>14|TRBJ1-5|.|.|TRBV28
CASSSQYSNQPQHF
TGTGCCAGCAGTTCCCAGTATAGCAATCAGCCCCAGCATTTT
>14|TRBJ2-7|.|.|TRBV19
CASSKWQGEDEQYF
TGTGCCAGTAGTAAGTGGCAGGGTGAGGACGAGCAGTACTTC
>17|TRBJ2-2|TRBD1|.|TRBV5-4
CASSLDLGQGNTGELFF
TGTGCCAGCAGCTTGGACCTAGGACAGGGGAACACCGGGGAGCTGTTTTTT
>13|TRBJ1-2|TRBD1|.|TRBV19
CASVQGDNYGYTF
TGTGCCAGTGTTCAGGGGGATAACTATGGCTACACCTTC
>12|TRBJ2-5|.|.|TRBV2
CATRGGGETQYF
TGTGCCACCCGGGGAGGGGGAGAGACCCAGTACTTC
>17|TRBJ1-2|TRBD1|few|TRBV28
CASSPPGVGQRGYGYTF
TGTGCCAGCAGTCCTCCGGGCGTGGGACAGAGAGGCTATGGCTACACCTTC
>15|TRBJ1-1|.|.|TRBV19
CASSPTHSLNTEAFF
TGTGCCAGTAGTCCCACACATAGCCTAAACACTGAAGCTTTCTTT
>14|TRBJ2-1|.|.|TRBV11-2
CASTGLTSYNEQFF
TGTGCCAGCACAGGACTGACCTCCTACAATGAGCAGTTCTTC
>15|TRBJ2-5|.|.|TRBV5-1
CASSLVTGRGETQYF
TGCGCCAGCAGCTTGGTTACGGGGAGAGGGGAGACCCAGTACTTC
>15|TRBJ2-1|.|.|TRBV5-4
CASSNGGEMNNEQFF
TGTGCCAGCAGTAACGGGGGAGAAATGAACAATGAGCAGTTCTTC
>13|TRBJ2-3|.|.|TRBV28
CASSLIGTDTQYF
TGTGCCAGCAGTTTGATAGGCACAGATACGCAGTATTTT
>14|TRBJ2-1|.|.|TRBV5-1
CASSFETGAEEQFF
TGCGCCAGCAGCTTCGAGACAGGCGCTGAGGAGCAGTTCTTC
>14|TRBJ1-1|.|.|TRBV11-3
CASSSLGEGTEAFF
TGTGCCAGCAGCTCTCTGGGGGAGGGCACTGAAGCTTTCTTT
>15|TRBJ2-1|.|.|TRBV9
CASSSRLSSDNEQFF
TGTGCCAGCAGCTCCCGACTCAGCTCCGACAATGAGCAGTTCTTC
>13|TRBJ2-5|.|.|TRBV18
CASSPEIEETQYF
TGTGCCAGCTCACCCGAGATAGAAGAGACCCAGTACTTC
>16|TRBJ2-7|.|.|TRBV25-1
CASSDATVKVTPEQYF
TGTGCCAGCAGTGATGCGACAGTTAAAGTAACCCCCGAGCAGTACTTC